This T cell receptor beta chain was sequenced for a study of T-cell reconstitution after alpha-beta-depleted transplantation in children. V was pared by 6 bases and J by 5 bases, with 19 bases between. The germline V gene has CDR1 MDHEN and CDR2 SYDVKM. The CDR3 contains 15 residues. Unique molecular identifiers were built into the TCRbeta library. TCRdb reprocessed the PCR reads via MiXCR and lists one record per CDR3 protein. Among about 210,000 distinct CDR3 sequences listed, approximately 19% were seen once. The specimen comprised PBMCs, mostly from graft donor cells, sampled 360 days after TCRalphabeta/CD19-depleted stem cell transplant. The clonotype was recovered from a male patient aged 2 to 10 who had a stem cell transplant for acute lymphoblastic leukemia, so the T cells may come from the graft donor. The chain employs TRBV28 and TRBJ2-5; perhaps TRBD2 as D (7 bases). DNA of the CDR3: TGTGCCAGCAGGGGGGCTACTAGGGGAGGGGAGACCCAGTACTTC. Encoded protein: CASRGATRGGETQYF. The entire variable domain, with the rest obtained from reference TRBV28 and TRBJ2-5, is as follows: DVKVTQSSRYLVKRTGEKVFLECVQDMDHENMFWYRQDPGLGLRLIYFSYDVKMKEKGDIPEGYSVSREKKERFSLILESASTNQTSMYLCASRGATRGGETQYFGPGTRLLVL.